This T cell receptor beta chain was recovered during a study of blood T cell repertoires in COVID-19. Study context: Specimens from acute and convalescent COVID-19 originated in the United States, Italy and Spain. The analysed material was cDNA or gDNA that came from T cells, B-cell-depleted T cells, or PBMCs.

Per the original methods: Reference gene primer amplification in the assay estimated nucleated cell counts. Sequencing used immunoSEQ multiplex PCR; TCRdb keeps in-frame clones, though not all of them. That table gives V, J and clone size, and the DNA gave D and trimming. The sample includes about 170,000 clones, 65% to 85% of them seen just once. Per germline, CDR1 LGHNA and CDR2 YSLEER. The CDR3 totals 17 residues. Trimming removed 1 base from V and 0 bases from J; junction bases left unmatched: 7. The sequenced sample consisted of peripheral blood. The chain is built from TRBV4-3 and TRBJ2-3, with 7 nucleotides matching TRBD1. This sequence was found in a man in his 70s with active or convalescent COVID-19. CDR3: CASSQALTGQSTDTQYF. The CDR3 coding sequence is TGCGCCAGCAGCCAAGCCCTAACGGGACAGAGCACAGATACGCAGTATTTT.